This is a list of T cell receptor beta chains from one sample in a study of T cells in Graves' hyperthyroidism and ophthalmopathy. Each CDR3 protein gets one entry after TCRdb re-called the multiplex PCR reads with MiXCR. Of fewer than 500,000 distinct CDR3 sequences listed, about 14% are singletons. Material: blood. Receptor source: a man aged 25-45 years with Graves' hyperthyroidism that later progressed to Graves' ophthalmopathy. The CDR3 runs from the conserved cysteine through the conserved F or W. The D gene is left open where the match is weak. Clone size is stated in some rows and not others, as once, few, many or a class when expanded.

D	J	V	size	CDR3	DNA
-	TRBJ1-6	TRBV30	many	CAWSGQGGNSPLHF	TGTGCCTGGAGTGGCCAGGGCGGGAATTCACCCCTCCACTTT
TRBD2	TRBJ2-2	TRBV12-3/TRBV12-4	many	CASSLWTTRGELFF	TGTGCCAGCAGTTTATGGACCACTCGGGGGGAACTGTTTTTT
-	TRBJ1-1	TRBV2	many	CASRPFGGTEAFF	TGTGCCAGCAGGCCCTTTGGGGGCACTGAAGCTTTCTTT
TRBD2	TRBJ2-3	TRBV4-2	few	CASSRGLAVTDTQYF	TGTGCCAGCAGCCGGGGACTAGCGGTCACAGATACGCAGTATTTT
TRBD1	TRBJ2-4	TRBV30	few	CAWNAGTGGRVNIQYF	TGTGCCTGGAATGCCGGGACAGGGGGACGGGTGAACATTCAGTACTTC
-	TRBJ1-6	TRBV9	few	CASSVATGLESPLHF	TGTGCCAGCAGCGTAGCTACGGGTCTCGAGTCACCCCTCCACTTT
-	TRBJ1-2	TRBV7-2	many	CASSLVGGSYGYTF	TGTGCCAGCAGCTTAGTCGGGGGATCCTATGGCTACACCTTC
-	TRBJ2-7	TRBV6-6	many	CASSYSGSEQYF	TGTGCCAGCAGTTACTCGGGTTCCGAGCAGTACTTC
-	TRBJ2-5	TRBV7-8	few	CASSTSIGGDGGSRETQYF	TGTGCCAGCAGCACCTCGATCGGAGGAGACGGGGGTTCTCGAGAGACCCAGTACTTC
-	TRBJ2-5	TRBV11-1	few	CASSLGHSSFQETQYF	TGTGCCAGCAGCTTAGGCCATTCGAGTTTCCAAGAGACCCAGTACTTC
TRBD1	TRBJ2-7	TRBV20-1	-	CSARDQDRAIRYEQYF	TGCAGTGCTAGAGACCAAGACAGGGCAATAAGGTACGAGCAGTACTTC
TRBD1	TRBJ2-7	TRBV6-1	many	CASSDGDRGYEQYF	TGTGCCAGCAGTGATGGGGACAGGGGCTACGAGCAGTACTTC
-	TRBJ2-4	TRBV28	many	CASSIRRWRDMDKNIQYF	TGTGCCAGCAGTATCCGTCGGTGGAGGGACATGGACAAAAACATTCAGTACTTC
-	TRBJ2-5	TRBV7-8	-	CASSAHQGKETQYF	TGTGCCAGCAGCGCGCACCAGGGAAAAGAGACCCAGTACTTC
TRBD2	TRBJ2-7	TRBV7-3	few	CASSLEAGGRHEQYF	TGTGCCAGCAGCTTAGAAGCGGGGGGGCGACACGAGCAGTACTTC
-	TRBJ2-1	TRBV5-6	-	CASSLDSGSLNEQFF	TGTGCCAGCAGCTTGGATTCAGGGAGCCTCAATGAGCAGTTCTTC
TRBD1	TRBJ1-1	TRBV5-1	many	CASSWDRASRAFF	TGCGCCAGCAGCTGGGACAGGGCCTCCCGAGCTTTCTTT
TRBD1	TRBJ2-5	TRBV20-1	many	CSAKTGGLIQETQYF	TGCAGTGCGAAGACAGGGGGCCTTATCCAAGAGACCCAGTACTTC
TRBD1	TRBJ1-4	TRBV5-1	many	CASSSGQNEKLFF	TGTGCCAGCAGTTCGGGACAGAATGAAAAACTGTTTTTT
-	TRBJ2-1	TRBV5-5	many	CASSADSDLDGEQFF	TGTGCCAGCAGCGCCGACAGTGACTTGGACGGGGAGCAGTTCTTC
-	TRBJ1-2	TRBV6-1	many	CASSSWGRGANYGYTF	TGTGCCAGCAGTTCCTGGGGACGGGGAGCTAACTATGGCTACACCTTC
-	TRBJ1-5	TRBV19	few	CASSIGRINGWNQPQHF	TGTGCCAGTAGTATTGGTCGGATCAATGGATGGAATCAGCCCCAGCATTTT
-	TRBJ1-2	TRBV18	-	CASSPREGESYTF	TGTGCCAGCTCACCACGAGAGGGCGAGAGCTACACCTTC
TRBD2	TRBJ2-1	TRBV7-9	many	CASSDLGLPYNEQFF	TGTGCCAGCAGCGACCTGGGACTACCTTACAATGAGCAGTTCTTC
-	TRBJ2-7	TRBV20-1	many	CSAREGGVGYEQYF	TGCAGTGCTAGAGAAGGCGGGGTAGGCTACGAGCAGTACTTC
TRBD1	TRBJ2-1	TRBV5-1	few	CASSTRTGLGGNEQFF	TGCGCCAGCAGCACACGGACAGGCTTAGGGGGAAATGAGCAGTTCTTC
-	TRBJ1-5	TRBV27	-	CASSLYREDSNQPQHF	TGTGCCAGCAGTTTATACAGGGAAGATAGCAATCAGCCCCAGCATTTT
-	TRBJ1-1	TRBV6-2/TRBV6-3	many	CASRSGEFANTEAFF	TGTGCCAGCAGATCCGGGGAGTTTGCCAACACTGAAGCTTTCTTT